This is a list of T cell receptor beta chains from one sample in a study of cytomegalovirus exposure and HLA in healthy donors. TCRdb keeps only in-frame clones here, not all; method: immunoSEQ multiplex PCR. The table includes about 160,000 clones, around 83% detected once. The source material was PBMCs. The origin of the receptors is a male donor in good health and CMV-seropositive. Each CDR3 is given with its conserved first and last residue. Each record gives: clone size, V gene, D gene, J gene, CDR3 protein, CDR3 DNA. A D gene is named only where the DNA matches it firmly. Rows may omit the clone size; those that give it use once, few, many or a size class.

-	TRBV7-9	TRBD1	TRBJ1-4	CASSSTGVGEKLFF	TGTGCCAGCAGCTCCACAGGGGTTGGTGAAAAACTGTTTTTT
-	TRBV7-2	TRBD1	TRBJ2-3	CASSTGGTDTQYF	TGTGCCAGCAGCACAGGGGGTACAGATACGCAGTATTTT
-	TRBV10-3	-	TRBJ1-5	CAISEDRNQPQHF	TGTGCCATCAGTGAGGACAGAAATCAGCCCCAGCATTTT
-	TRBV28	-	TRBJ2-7	CASTQLGGPYEQYF	TGTGCCAGCACCCAACTCGGAGGGCCCTACGAGCAGTACTTC
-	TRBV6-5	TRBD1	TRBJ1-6	CASGDRGRDNSPLHF	TGTGCCAGCGGGGACAGGGGTAGAGATAATTCACCCCTCCACTTT
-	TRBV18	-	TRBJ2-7	CASSPQGPYEQYF	TGTGCCAGCTCACCACAGGGGCCCTACGAGCAGTACTTC
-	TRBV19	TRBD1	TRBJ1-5	CASSSYSGGSNQPQHF	TGTGCCAGTAGTTCATACTCAGGGGGAAGCAATCAGCCCCAGCATTTT
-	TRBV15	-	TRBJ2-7	CATSRDLKGGYEQYF	TGTGCCACCAGCAGAGATCTCAAAGGGGGCTACGAGCAGTACTTC
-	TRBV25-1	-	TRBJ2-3	CASARNTDTQYF	TGTGCCAGCGCTAGAAACACAGATACGCAGTATTTT
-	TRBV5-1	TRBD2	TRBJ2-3	CASSSAGLAGTVGDTQYF	TGCGCCAGCAGCTCGGCGGGACTAGCGGGAACGGTAGGAGATACGCAGTATTTT
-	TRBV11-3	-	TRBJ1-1	CASSGRGGRDTEAFF	TGTGCCAGCAGCGGGCGTGGAGGGAGGGACACTGAAGCTTTCTTT
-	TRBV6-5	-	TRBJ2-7	CASSYRGREYF	TGTGCCAGCAGTTACAGGGGCCGCGAGTACTTC
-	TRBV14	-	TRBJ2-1	CASSQSRGNEQFF	TGTGCCAGCAGCCAAAGCAGGGGTAATGAGCAGTTCTTC
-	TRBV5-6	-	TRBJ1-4	CASSGRSSTNEKLFF	TGTGCCAGCAGCGGAAGGAGTTCAACTAATGAAAAACTGTTTTTT
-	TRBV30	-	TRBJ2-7	CAWSVSSYEQYF	TGTGCCTGGAGTGTGTCTTCCTACGAGCAGTACTTC
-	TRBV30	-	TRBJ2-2	CAWSVRGNTGELFF	TGTGCCTGGAGTGTAAGGGGTAACACCGGGGAGCTGTTTTTT
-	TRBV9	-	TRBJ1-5	CASNSGVSNQPQHF	TGTGCCAGCAATTCCGGGGTTAGCAATCAGCCCCAGCATTTT
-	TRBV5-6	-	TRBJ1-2	CASSLEIRGNYGYTF	TGTGCCAGCAGCTTGGAGATTAGAGGGAACTATGGCTACACCTTC
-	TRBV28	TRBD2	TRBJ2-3	CASSKFRTSGENTDTQYF	TGTGCCAGCAGTAAATTCCGGACTAGCGGAGAGAACACAGATACGCAGTATTTT
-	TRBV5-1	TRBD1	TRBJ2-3	CASGYRGSGTDTQYF	TGCGCCAGCGGGTACAGGGGGTCGGGCACAGATACGCAGTATTTT
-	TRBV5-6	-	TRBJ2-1	CASSLAGPGEQFF	TGTGCCAGCAGCTTGGCTGGCCCCGGGGAGCAGTTCTTC
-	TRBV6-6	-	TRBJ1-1	CASSYWVAGQNTEAFF	TGTGCCAGCAGTTACTGGGTGGCAGGCCAGAACACTGAAGCTTTCTTT
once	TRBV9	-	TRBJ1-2	CASSDRENYGYTF	TGTGCCAGCAGCGACAGGGAGAACTATGGCTACACCTTC
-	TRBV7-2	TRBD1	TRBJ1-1	CASSPRQGWAEAFF	TGTGCCAGCAGCCCAAGACAGGGATGGGCTGAAGCTTTCTTT
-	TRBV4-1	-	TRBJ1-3	CASSQVPGSFGNTIYF	TGCGCCAGCAGCCAAGTACCGGGGTCCTTTGGAAACACCATATATTTT
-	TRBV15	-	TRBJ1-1	CATSRDTMVVATRNTEAFF	TGTGCCACCAGCAGAGATACGATGGTGGTGGCGACACGGAACACTGAAGCTTTCTTT
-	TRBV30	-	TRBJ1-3	CAWRSEIRNTIYF	TGTGCCTGGAGGTCGGAGATCAGAAACACCATATATTTT
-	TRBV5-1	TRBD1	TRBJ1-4	CASRREPGQVNEKLFF	TGCGCCAGCAGGCGAGAGCCGGGACAGGTTAATGAAAAACTGTTTTTT
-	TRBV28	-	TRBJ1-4	CASRIWGEEEKLFF	TGTGCCAGCAGAATATGGGGGGAGGAGGAAAAACTGTTTTTT
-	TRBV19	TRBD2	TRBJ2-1	CASSSRGLAGNSYNEQFF	TGTGCCAGTAGTTCACGGGGACTAGCGGGGAACTCCTACAATGAGCAGTTCTTC
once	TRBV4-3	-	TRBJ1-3	CASSQDFSGNTIYF	TGCGCCAGCAGCCAAGACTTCTCTGGAAACACCATATATTTT
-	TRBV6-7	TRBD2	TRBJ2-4	CASSYFGGAGNSQYF	TGTGCCAGCAGTTACTTTGGGGGAGCGGGAAACAGTCAGTACTTC
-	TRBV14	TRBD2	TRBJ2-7	CASSLISFRTSGRTNEQYF	TGTGCCAGCAGCCTAATCTCTTTTAGGACTAGCGGGAGGACCAACGAGCAGTACTTC
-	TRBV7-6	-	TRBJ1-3	CASSLGTQGLFNTIYF	TGTGCCAGCAGCTTAGGGACACAGGGTTTATTCAACACCATATATTTT
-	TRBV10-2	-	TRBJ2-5	CASSETGEQYF	TGCGCCAGCAGTGAAACGGGTGAGCAGTACTTC
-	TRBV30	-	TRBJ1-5	CAWSVYSNNQPQHF	TGTGCCTGGAGTGTTTACAGTAACAATCAGCCCCAGCATTTT
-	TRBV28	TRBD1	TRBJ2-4	CASSLPGQGNIQYF	TGTGCCAGCAGTTTACCTGGACAGGGAAACATTCAGTACTTC
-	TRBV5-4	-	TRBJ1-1	CASSTRSTEAFF	TGTGCCAGCAGCACCCGGAGCACTGAAGCTTTCTTT
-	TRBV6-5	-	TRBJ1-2	CASSYGQNYGYTF	TGTGCCAGCAGTTACGGACAGAACTATGGCTACACCTTC
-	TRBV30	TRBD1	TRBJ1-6	CAWSTRTGTANQALHF	TGTGCCTGGAGTACCCGGACCGGGACAGCGAACCAGGCCCTCCACTTT
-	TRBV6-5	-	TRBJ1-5	CASSYSGFNQPQHF	TGTGCCAGCAGTTATTCGGGGTTTAATCAGCCCCAGCATTTT
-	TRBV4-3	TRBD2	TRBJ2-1	CASSQDLAGGPYEQFF	TGCGCCAGCAGCCAAGATCTAGCGGGAGGGCCCTATGAGCAGTTCTTC
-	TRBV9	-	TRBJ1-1	CASTQGGGRNTEAFF	TGTGCCAGCACCCAAGGGGGGGGCAGGAACACTGAAGCTTTCTTT
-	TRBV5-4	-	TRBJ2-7	CASSLGAISYEQYF	TGTGCCAGCAGCTTGGGGGCTATCTCCTACGAGCAGTACTTC
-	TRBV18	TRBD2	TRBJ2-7	CASSRTSGSSHEQYF	TGTGCCAGCTCAAGGACTAGCGGGAGCTCCCACGAGCAGTACTTC
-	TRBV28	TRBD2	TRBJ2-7	CASRAGVYEQYF	TGTGCCAGCAGAGCGGGAGTGTACGAGCAGTACTTC
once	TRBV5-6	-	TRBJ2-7	CASSLASWSGGGAEQYF	TGTGCCAGCAGCTTGGCGAGTTGGAGCGGAGGCGGGGCCGAGCAGTACTTC
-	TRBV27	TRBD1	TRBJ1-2	CASSDRVGGYTF	TGTGCCAGCAGTGACAGGGTAGGAGGCTACACCTTC
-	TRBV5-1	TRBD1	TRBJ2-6	CASSRNYKTGGDTGANVLTF	TGCGCCAGCAGCCGGAATTATAAGACAGGGGGCGATACCGGGGCCAACGTCCTGACTTTC
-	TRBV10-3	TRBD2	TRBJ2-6	CAIGEGLSGANVLTF	TGTGCCATCGGGGAGGGTCTTTCTGGGGCCAACGTCCTGACTTTC
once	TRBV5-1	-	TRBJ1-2	CASNLVGEVGYTF	TGCGCCAGCAACTTGGTGGGGGAGGTTGGCTACACCTTC
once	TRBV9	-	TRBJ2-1	CASSEGDRYNEQFF	TGTGCCAGCAGCGAGGGGGACCGGTACAATGAGCAGTTCTTC
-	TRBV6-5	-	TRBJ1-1	CASSADRTANTEAFF	TGTGCCAGCAGTGCCGACAGGACAGCGAACACTGAAGCTTTCTTT
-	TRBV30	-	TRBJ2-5	CAWSLTTGETQYF	TGTGCCTGGAGTTTAACCACCGGAGAGACCCAGTACTTC
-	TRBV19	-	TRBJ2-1	CASRTRGPYNEQFF	TGTGCCAGTAGGACCAGGGGACCCTACAATGAGCAGTTCTTC